This TCR beta chain is from a study of post-analysis software for immune sequencing data. Whole-study findings and limits: Normalized Chao1 diversity in multiple sclerosis patients fell significantly below that of controls. TRBV5-6, TRBV5-1 and TRBV20-1 were among a handful of TRBV segments more frequent in patients than controls.

About this clonotype itself: Its antigen is not known.

TCR beta cDNA libraries had unique molecular identifiers. It was from roughly 1 to 10 million T cells that 450,000 to 550,000 cDNA molecules came. One entry per CDR3 protein, called by TCRdb with MiXCR from the PCR reads. The repertoire holds approximately 660,000 distinct CDR3 sequences, approximately 60% seen once, with about 10% in the top ten. The V gene's germline CDR1 is MGHDK and CDR2 SYGVNS. V shed 4 bases and J shed 4 bases, with 13 bases lying between them. This CDR3 spans 14 amino acids. The chain couples TRBV25-1 to TRBJ1-2; TRBD1 might be the D (6 bases). The sequence was collected from a girl under 10 years old with multiple sclerosis. The sample consisted of blood. This CDR3 is CASSGRTALYGYTF. The DNA for the CDR3 is TGTGCCAGCAGTGGACGGACAGCCCTCTATGGCTACACCTTC.